This entry lists 6 T cell receptor beta chains sequenced from one sample in a study of blood T cell repertoires in COVID-19. Produced via immunoSEQ multiplex PCR; TCRdb's table is partial and in-frame only. The table includes hundreds of thousands of clones, 65% to 90% detected once. The sample comprised peripheral blood. All receptors come from a human donor in a cohort sampled during active COVID-19.

Ten or more counts support this clone. The chain employs TRBV7-9 and TRBJ1-3; 8 positions agree with TRBD1. Per germline, CDR1 SEHNR and CDR2 FQNEAQ (reference sequence). J lost 2 bases, V lost 5 bases, and 8 bases had no gene match. This CDR3 contains 16 residues. The CDR3 here is CASSARQGKAGNTIYF. Here the CDR3 DNA reads TGTGCCAGCAGCGCCCGACAGGGGAAGGCTGGAAACACCATATATTTT.

This CDR3 reads CTSSQPKTRRFF. CDR3 in DNA: TGCACCAGCAGCCAACCCAAAACTCGCCGGTTCTTC. This chain uses TRBV1 with TRBJ2-1; TRBD2, the D gene given by the table, was not confirmed from the DNA. TRBV1 is annotated as a pseudogene. This CDR3 has 12 residues.

J is TRBJ1-5 and V is TRBV28, with D unclear. Germline-derived CDR1 and CDR2 are MDHEN and SYDVKM. This CDR3 is 14 amino acids long. V dropped 11 bases and J dropped 6 bases, with 20 bases sitting between them. The CDR3, as DNA: TGTGCCTCCCGTCGGAGGGAACTGGTTCAGCCCCAGCATTTT. This translates into CASRRRELVQPQHF.

This chain joins TRBV6-6 and TRBJ1-5, with 10 positions matching TRBD1. Germline V gene sequence: CDR1 MNHNY, CDR2 SVGAGI (reference sequence). The junction had 11 bases not matched to a gene; V was cut back by 5 bases and J by 1 base. The CDR3 has 18 amino acids. The CDR3 DNA is TGTGCCAGCAGTCCGGACAGGGGGGGGATTGGAAGCAATCAGCCCCAGCATTTT. Its translation: CASSPDRGGIGSNQPQHF.

The V gene is TRBV11-2, the J gene TRBJ2-1; 8 bases are shared with TRBD2. V was pared by 0 bases and J by 0 bases, with 1 base of the junction left unmatched. The CDR3 totals 16 residues. The germline CDR1 and CDR2 sequences are SGHAT and FQNNGV. CDR3 amino acids: CASSLELAVSYNEQFF. CDR3 nucleotide sequence: TGTGCCAGCAGCTTAGAACTAGCGGTCTCCTACAATGAGCAGTTCTTC.

The chain is built from TRBV2 and TRBJ2-2; the D is unclear. The CDR3 has 12 residues. From germline, CDR1 is SNHLY and CDR2 FYNNEI. V was pared by 6 bases and J by 7 bases, with 9 bases between. CDR3 DNA: TGTGCCAGCAGCGCGGATGTCGGGGAGCTGTTTTTT. This encodes CASSADVGELFF.